This TCR beta chain was sequenced during a study of OX40 agonist ivuxolimab in advanced cancers. Concerning this clone: Its target is not known.

Whole-study results and caveats: Both blood CD4+ and CD8+ T cells showed clonal growth by week 6 at 0.1 to 3.0 mg/kg. The study found that CD8+ T cells averaged more expanded clones than CD4+.

Per germline, CDR1 SGHKS and CDR2 YYEKEE (reference sequence). The CDR3 covers 17 residues. The trim removed 7 bases at V and 3 bases at J, leaving 17 bases unmatched. A history of autoimmune disease or systemic immunosuppression excluded patients. The investigators sampled blood at baseline, at cycle 4 day 1, and at cycle 7 day 1. Data came from immunoSEQ multiplex PCR; TCRdb stores just in-frame clones and leaves some out. The table includes some 30,000 clones, approximately 89% detected once. This receptor was taken from an adult with an advanced solid tumor such as melanoma, head and neck, liver or kidney cancer. Specimen: CD4+ or CD8+ T cells sorted from blood, collected in a trial of the OX40 agonist ivuxolimab. This sequence joins TRBV5-5 and TRBJ2-7; 9 nucleotides line up with TRBD1. The CDR3 region is CASDRGFSRGRDYEQYF. The CDR3 DNA is TGTGCCAGCGACAGGGGGTTTTCCCGGGGCCGAGACTACGAGCAGTACTTC.